The 18 T cell receptor beta chains below all came from one sample that was sequenced in a study of prognosis after radiotherapy for stage I lung cancer listed by TCRdb under 2021. The sequencer listed for this sample is Illumina HiSeq 3000. Two rounds of multiplex PCR were used to amplify the TCR beta CDR3 region from genomic DNA. In the first PCR round, primers specific to each TRBV and TRBJ gene were used, and the primer sequences were filed in Chinese patent CN105087789A. TCRdb itself trimmed the public reads at Q25 with fastp, ran MiXCR and retained productive beta chains. Each CDR3 protein appears once, grouped with its most common genes and DNA. The sample records some 60,000 distinct CDR3 sequences, approximately 25% of which are singletons. The leading ten clones occupy around 6.8% of the sample. Sample: PBMCs, taken before or after stereotactic body radiation therapy (not recorded which). The receptors here all came from a donor aged 50 or older with non-small cell lung cancer.

This clonotype was observed a few times. This likely reflects a read error, since a far larger clone is one base away. The chain carries TRBV6-2 or TRBV6-3 and TRBJ2-7, with D perhaps TRBD1 (5 bases). CDR1 MNHEY and CDR2 SVGEGT come from the germline V gene. The CDR3 consists of 15 residues. The CDR3 loop is CASSTYRTAPYEHYF. Written as DNA, the CDR3 is TGTGCCAGCAGTACATACAGGACGGCCCCCTACGAGCATTACTTC.

This clonotype was counted ten times or more. V gene TRBV11-2 combines with J gene TRBJ2-1, with 13 bases matching TRBD2. The CDR3 sequence is 16 residues long. V shed 4 bases, J shed 4 bases, and the junction held 4 bases outside the gene matches. Germline loops: CDR1 SGHAT, CDR2 FQNNGV. The CDR3 protein is CASSSSLAGGYNEQFF. The CDR3 bases are TGTGCCAGCAGCTCGTCACTAGCGGGGGGGTACAATGAGCAGTTCTTC.

Comments on this clonotype: Just one base apart from a much larger clone, this may be a read error. The CDR3 loop is CDSSLIMQTGLHEQYF. The CDR3 DNA reads TGCGACAGCAGCCTAATCATGCAAACAGGGCTCCACGAGCAGTACTTC. This chain joins TRBV4-1 and TRBJ2-7, with a tentative D call TRBD1 (6 bases). Germline values: CDR1 MGHRA, CDR2 YSYEKL. The CDR3 consists of 16 residues.

This clonotype has just one count. Given a far larger clone just one base away, this is likely a sequencing read error. The chain is built from TRBV6-4 and TRBJ2-1; TRBD1 matches 8 bases. The CDR3 is 13 amino acids. Per the germline V gene, CDR1 is MRHNA and CDR2 is SNTAGT. This chain's CDR3 is CASSRQGRNEKFF. For the CDR3, the DNA is TGTGCCAGCTCGAGACAGGGGAGGAATGAGAAGTTCTTC.

With regard to this clonotype: This likely came from a read error, as a far larger clone is one base away. The J gene is TRBJ2-6, the V gene TRBV6-4; D is uncertain. Trimming pared 3 bases from V and 2 bases from J, leaving 5 bases between. Germline V gene data show CDR1 as MRHNA and CDR2 as SNTAGT. The CDR3 covers 14 residues. The CDR3 DNA reads TGTGCCAGCAGTGAATCCCCTGGGGCCAACGTCCTGACTTTC. It yields the protein CASSESPGANVLTF.

The sample holds many counts of this clonotype. The V gene is TRBV7-3, the J gene TRBJ1-2; 9 nucleotides align to TRBD1. The length of the CDR3 is 14 residues. After removal of 4 bases from V and 5 bases from J, the junction contained 5 bases not matched to a gene. Germline V gene lookup returns CDR1 SGHTA and CDR2 FQGTGA. The CDR3 protein is CASSYGTGNYGYTF. CDR3 DNA sequence: TGTGCCAGCAGCTACGGGACAGGGAATTATGGCTACACCTTC.

This clonotype occurred once. Its ends do not fully match the called genes, so a read error is possible. In DNA, the CDR3 is TGTGCCAGCAGTGATGCCTATGAGCAGCACTTC. It is translated as CASSDAYEQHF. The chain carries TRBV6-1 and TRBJ2-7; D is undetermined. Per the germline V gene, CDR1 is MNHNS and CDR2 is SASEGT. The CDR3 spans 11 residues.

This clonotype was seen repeatedly, ten times or more. The genes are TRBV9 and TRBJ2-1; TRBD2 is a possible D gene (7 bases). The CDR3 sequence is 15 residues long. Germline lookup yields CDR1 SGDLS and CDR2 YYNGEE. V dropped 1 base and J dropped 6 bases, with 14 bases sitting between them. The CDR3 coding sequence is TGTGCCAGCAGCGTAAACCTAGGGGGGGTCAATGAGCAGTTCTTC. Encoded protein: CASSVNLGGVNEQFF.

This clonotype was seen many times. CDR3 sequence: CSASAANSYEQYF. The CDR3 DNA is TGCAGTGCTAGTGCGGCAAACTCCTACGAGCAGTACTTC. The chain has TRBV20-1 and TRBJ2-7; D uncertain. In germline, CDR1 is DFQATT, CDR2 SNEGSKA (reference sequence). The V end was cut by 3 bases, the J end by 0 bases, with 9 bases between. CDR3 length: 13 amino acids.

This sequence joins TRBV2 and TRBJ2-3; 11 bases agree with TRBD2. Trimming removed 4 bases from V and 4 bases from J; junction bases left unmatched: 1. Looked up from germline, CDR1 is SNHLY and CDR2 is FYNNEI. The CDR3 contains 14 residues. CDR3 nucleotides: TGTGCCAGCAGTGGACTAGCGGGGTCAGATACGCAGTATTTT. Residues: CASSGLAGSDTQYF.

This clonotype was seen repeatedly, ten times or more. V usage is TRBV19 and J usage is TRBJ2-3; 7 positions match TRBD1. This CDR3 has 13 amino acids. With V trimmed by 6 bases and J by 3 bases, 3 bases remained unmatched. Looked up from germline, CDR1 is LNHDA and CDR2 is SQIVND (reference sequence). CDR3 loop: CASRSGGTDTQYF. CDR3 nucleotide sequence: TGTGCCAGTAGATCAGGGGGTACAGATACGCAGTATTTT.

This clonotype was seen many times. The chain couples TRBV5-8 to TRBJ2-2; 8 nucleotides line up with TRBD1. After removal of 2 bases from V and 0 bases from J, the junction contained 3 bases not matched to a gene. This CDR3 has 16 amino acids. The germline CDR1 and CDR2 sequences are SGHTS and YDEGEE. The CDR3 region has the DNA TGTGCCAGCAGCTTTAGGACAGGGACGAACACCGGGGAGCTGTTTTTT. Protein sequence: CASSFRTGTNTGELFF.

This clonotype was observed at least ten times. This rearrangement joins TRBV5-8 to TRBJ1-6, with D tentatively TRBD1 (6 bases). V was shortened by 3 bases and J by 9 bases, with 16 bases between the two germline ends. The CDR3 runs to 15 residues. CDR1 SGHTS and CDR2 YDEGEE come from the germline V gene. CDR3 bases: TGTGCCAGCAGCTCCCACAGGGATGGGTTTTCACCCCTCCACTTT. Translating it yields CASSSHRDGFSPLHF.

Notes on this clonotype: A much more abundant neighbour one base away suggests this may be a read error. The rearrangement uses TRBV6-2 or TRBV6-3 and TRBJ2-5, with 11 nucleotides matching TRBD2. The CDR3 is 16 residues long. The germline V gene has CDR1 MNHEY and CDR2 SVGEGT. CDR3 in amino acids: CASSYPTSGGQETRYF. CDR3 nucleotide sequence: TGTGCCAGCAGTTACCCTACTAGCGGGGGCCAAGAGACCCGGTACTTC.

This clonotype appeared many times. This rearrangement joins TRBV30 to TRBJ2-3, with D maybe TRBD1 (6 bases). Germline CDR1 and CDR2: GTSNPN and SVGIG (reference sequence). The CDR3 totals 14 residues. Trimming removed 5 bases from V and 2 bases from J, with 14 bases in between. This chain's CDR3 is CAWGSRGPTDTQYF. The CDR3 DNA is TGTGCCTGGGGATCCAGGGGACCCACAGATACGCAGTATTTT.

About this clonotype itself: A read error is likely here: a far larger clone is one base away. In DNA, the CDR3 is TGTGCCAGCCGGCCCTCGGTCTGGTCGCGGAACACTGAAGCTTTCTTT. Protein sequence: CASRPSVWSRNTEAFF. The chain carries TRBV6-8 and TRBJ1-1; D not resolved. Deletions cut 8 bases from V and 1 base from J, with 20 bases between. The CDR3 spans 16 residues. Germline-derived CDR1 and CDR2 are MNHGY and SAAAGT.

In this sample, this clonotype turned up many times. The V gene is TRBV12-3 or TRBV12-4, the J gene TRBJ2-7, with 8 nucleotides matching TRBD2. The CDR3 length is 14 residues. V was clipped by 6 bases and J by 3 bases; unmatched bases: 7. The CDR3 sequence: CASRLAGGDYEQYF. The CDR3 DNA follows: TGTGCCAGCAGGCTGGCCGGGGGGGACTACGAGCAGTACTTC.

This clonotype was seen many times. This sequence joins TRBV5-6 and TRBJ1-6; the D gene is possibly TRBD1 (6 bases). Germline CDR1 is SGHDT and CDR2 is YYEEEE. The CDR3 runs to 14 residues. The V end lost 4 bases, the J end lost 5 bases, and 10 bases lay between the germline ends. In DNA form, the CDR3 reads TGTGCCAGCAGCATCGGACAGAATAATTCACCCCTCCACTTT. Residues: CASSIGQNNSPLHF. The complete variable domain, with remaining parts taken from reference TRBV5-6 and TRBJ1-6, reads DAGVTQSPTHLIKTRGQQVTLRCSPKSGHDTVSWYQQALGQGPQFIFQYYEEEERQRGNFPDRFSGHQFPNYSSELNVNALLLGDSALYLCASSIGQNNSPLHFGNGTRLTVT.